These 11 T cell receptor beta chains share one sample of origin, sequenced in a study of blood T cells in healthy people across ages. A second about 6 to 11 cycle PCR used barcoded and J-beta primers. One entry per CDR3 protein, called by TCRdb with MiXCR from the 5' RACE reads. The repertoire includes roughly 830,000 distinct CDR3 sequences, about 59% of them detected once, and about 30% sits in the top ten. The specimen sequenced was blood. The receptors derive from a man aged 25 to 40 in good health.

The table lists this clonotype with many counts. An end of the junction differs from the germline gene, which may be a read error. This chain joins TRBV5-1 and TRBJ2-1; a weak D match, TRBD2 (5 bases). This CDR3 region has 12 residues. Germline lookup yields CDR1 SGHRS and CDR2 YFSETQ. The chain's CDR3 is CASSLEGNEQFF. For the CDR3, the DNA is TGTGCCAGCAGCTTAGAGGGCAATGAGCAGTTCTTC.

The rearrangement links TRBV20-1 to TRBJ2-7; a possible D gene is TRBD1 (6 bases). CDR3 length equals 14 residues. Germline values: CDR1 DFQATT, CDR2 SNEGSKA (reference sequence). V lost 3 bases and J lost 0, with 12 bases in between. CDR3 region: CSASDRPSSYEQYF. CDR3 coding DNA: TGCAGTGCTAGCGACAGGCCGAGCTCCTACGAGCAGTACTTC.

This clonotype was seen a handful of times. This chain links TRBV3-1 with TRBJ2-2, with unresolved D. Trimming removed 6 bases at V and 1 base at J, with 3 bases between. The CDR3 has 12 amino acids. Per germline, CDR1 LGHDT and CDR2 YNNKEL (reference sequence). The CDR3 DNA reads TGTGCCAGCAGTCGGAACACCGGGGAGCTGTTTTTT. This encodes CASSRNTGELFF.

V gene TRBV29-1 combines with J gene TRBJ1-2; D gene unclear. Trimming removed 0 bases from V and 4 bases from J, with 12 bases in between. This CDR3 comprises 14 residues. Germline loops: CDR1 SQVTM, CDR2 ANQGSEA. The CDR3 DNA reads TGCAGCGTTGAAGATCCTGTACAGCCCTATGGCTACACCTTC. This sequence encodes CSVEDPVQPYGYTF.

This rearrangement joins TRBV19 to TRBJ2-7; no definite D call. The J call may be incorrect, as the DNA end agrees better with TRBJ2-5. This CDR3 contains 15 residues. CDR1 is LNHDA and CDR2 is SQIVND in the germline V gene (reference sequence). The CDR3 here is CASSSTTAYMETQYF. The CDR3 nucleotides are TGTGCCAGTAGTTCCACCACTGCCTATATGGAGACCCAGTACTTC.

J is TRBJ2-7 and V is TRBV27; D unclear. The V end lost 6 bases, the J end lost 6 bases, and 18 bases lay between the germline ends. From germline, CDR1 is MNHEY and CDR2 SMNVEV (reference sequence). This CDR3 has 14 residues. In DNA, the CDR3 is TGTGCCAGCAGCTCGTCGGCCGCCTGGGGCGAGCAGTACTTC. Amino acids: CASSSSAAWGEQYF.

The genes are TRBV7-2 and TRBJ1-2; TRBD1 might be the D (6 bases). The CDR3 runs 15 residues. Trimming cost V 1 base and J 2 bases, with 11 bases left between them. Per germline, CDR1 SGHTA and CDR2 FQGNSA. The CDR3 DNA follows: TGTGCCAGCAGCTTAGATGGGGGGGCGAACTATGGCTACACCTTC. Translation gives CASSLDGGANYGYTF.

This clonotype showed up just a few times. The genes are TRBV7-2 and TRBJ1-6; D call uncertain. This CDR3 has 14 residues. Germline V gene sequence: CDR1 SGHTA, CDR2 FQGNSA. Trimming pared 3 bases from V and 5 bases from J, leaving 8 bases between. The CDR3 sequence is CASSLLGNNSPLHF. DNA for the CDR3: TGTGCCAGCAGCTTGCTGGGTAATAATTCACCCCTCCACTTT.

The chain employs TRBV7-2 and TRBJ2-1; D is perhaps TRBD2 (5 bases). V lost 3 bases, J lost 0 bases, and 9 bases lay in between. This CDR3 has 15 amino acids. Germline V gene lookup returns CDR1 SGHTA and CDR2 FQGNSA. The CDR3: CASSFLASSYNEQFF. The DNA for the CDR3 is TGTGCCAGCAGCTTTCTAGCAAGCTCCTACAATGAGCAGTTCTTC.

For this clonotype: This may stem from a read error, because a much larger clone lies one nucleotide away. The J gene is TRBJ1-1, the V gene TRBV25-1; D might be TRBD1 (5 bases). This CDR3 has 14 amino acids. Germline CDR1 reads MGHDK; CDR2 reads SYGVNS. Deletions cut 8 bases from V and 4 bases from J, with 17 bases between. The CDR3 region has the DNA TGTGCCAGCGACCCCCCGGGGGGGAGCACTGAAGCTTTCTTT. Amino acid sequence: CASDPPGGSTEAFF.

This chain links TRBV28 with TRBJ1-2; 10 nucleotides align to TRBD1. Germline CDR1 and CDR2: MDHEN and SYDVKM. This CDR3 contains 14 residues. V dropped 4 bases and J dropped 7; count of bases not matched to a gene: 6. CDR3 DNA: TGTGCCAGCAGTTACGGGACAGGGGAAAGTGGCTACACCTTC. The encoded protein is CASSYGTGESGYTF.